The rows below give T cell receptor beta chains drawn from one sample of a study of blood T cells in healthy people across ages. TCRdb re-derived calls from the 5' RACE reads in MiXCR, one entry per CDR3 protein. Of approximately 2,000,000 distinct CDR3 sequences listed, about 39% were seen once; the top ten hold roughly 23%. The sample consisted of blood. The receptors shown here come from a human donor in good health. Each CDR3 is given with its conserved first and last residue. Each record gives: V gene, clone size, D gene, J gene, CDR3 protein, CDR3 DNA. D genes are given only for firm matches. Rows give clone size only sometimes, using once, few, many, or a class for an expanded clone.

v_gene: TRBV4-2
abundance: few
d_gene: TRBD1
j_gene: TRBJ1-2
CDR3aa: CASSQEGTGGSNYGYTF
CDR3nt: TGTGCCAGCAGCCAAGAAGGGACAGGGGGCTCTAACTATGGCTACACCTTC

v_gene: TRBV7-2
abundance: few
d_gene: -
j_gene: TRBJ2-3
CDR3aa: CASSLADTTDTQYF
CDR3nt: TGTGCCAGCAGCTTAGCGGACACCACAGATACGCAGTATTTT

v_gene: TRBV7-8
abundance: few
d_gene: TRBD2
j_gene: TRBJ2-5
CDR3aa: CASSRTSGGQETRYF
CDR3nt: TGTGCCAGCAGCAGGACTAGCGGGGGCCAAGAGACCCGGTACTTC

v_gene: TRBV6-2/TRBV6-3
abundance: -
d_gene: -
j_gene: TRBJ2-1
CDR3aa: CASSYALSGREQFF
CDR3nt: TGTGCCAGCAGTTACGCCTTGTCCGGGAGAGAGCAGTTCTTT

v_gene: TRBV7-2
abundance: -
d_gene: -
j_gene: TRBJ2-7
CDR3aa: CAGSTYSGASSYEQYF
CDR3nt: TGTGCCGGCAGCACATATAGCGGAGCGAGCTCCTACGAGCAGTACTTC

v_gene: TRBV20-1
abundance: few
d_gene: TRBD1
j_gene: TRBJ2-5
CDR3aa: CSVEDRPRGTQYF
CDR3nt: TGCAGTGTCGAGGACAGGCCAAGGGGGACCCAGTACTTC

v_gene: TRBV3-1
abundance: -
d_gene: -
j_gene: TRBJ1-4
CDR3aa: CASSQEGRVGEKLFF
CDR3nt: TGTGCCAGCAGCCAAGAGGGAAGGGTGGGCGAAAAACTGTTTTTT

v_gene: TRBV6-1
abundance: -
d_gene: TRBD1
j_gene: TRBJ2-2
CDR3aa: CASSWDRDTGELFF
CDR3nt: TGTGCCAGCAGCTGGGACAGAGACACCGGGGAGCTGTTTTTT

v_gene: TRBV20-1
abundance: many
d_gene: TRBD1
j_gene: TRBJ1-4
CDR3aa: CSARRQGIANEKLFF
CDR3nt: TGCAGTGCTAGACGACAGGGAATAGCTAATGAAAAACTGTTTTTT

v_gene: TRBV28
abundance: many
d_gene: -
j_gene: TRBJ2-5
CDR3aa: CASSSDYQETQYF
CDR3nt: TGTGCCAGCAGTTCGGACTACCAAGAGACCCAGTACTTC

v_gene: TRBV7-6
abundance: few
d_gene: -
j_gene: TRBJ2-1
CDR3aa: CASSHSGKPPNEQFF
CDR3nt: TGTGCCAGCAGCCATTCAGGAAAACCCCCCAATGAGCAGTTCTTC

v_gene: TRBV4-3
abundance: -
d_gene: TRBD1
j_gene: TRBJ2-7
CDR3aa: CASSQVVRTGEEQYF
CDR3nt: TGCGCCAGCAGCCAAGTAGTCAGGACAGGGGAAGAGCAGTACTTC

v_gene: TRBV28
abundance: few
d_gene: TRBD1
j_gene: TRBJ2-3
CDR3aa: CASKAGGLSTDTQYF
CDR3nt: TGTGCCAGTAAGGCAGGGGGCCTAAGCACAGATACGCAGTATTTT

v_gene: TRBV28
abundance: few
d_gene: -
j_gene: TRBJ2-5
CDR3aa: CASSLLGGQAQETQYF
CDR3nt: TGTGCCAGCAGCCTATTGGGCGGTCAGGCCCAGGAGACCCAGTACTTC

v_gene: TRBV7-2
abundance: -
d_gene: -
j_gene: TRBJ2-3
CDR3aa: CASIPGVGLTDTQYF
CDR3nt: TGTGCCAGCATCCCTGGGGTGGGCCTTACAGATACGCAGTATTTT

v_gene: TRBV5-4
abundance: -
d_gene: -
j_gene: TRBJ2-6
CDR3aa: CASSKTELRANVPTF
CDR3nt: TGTGCCAGCAGCAAGACCGAGCTTCGGGCCAACGTCCCGACTTTC

v_gene: TRBV12-3/TRBV12-4
abundance: -
d_gene: TRBD1
j_gene: TRBJ2-3
CDR3aa: CASSPPRQGASDTQYF
CDR3nt: TGTGCCAGCAGTCCCCCGCGGCAGGGGGCATCAGATACGCAGTATTTT

v_gene: TRBV5-1
abundance: many
d_gene: -
j_gene: TRBJ1-1
CDR3aa: CASRAGLNTEAFF
CDR3nt: TGCGCCAGCAGGGCAGGGTTGAACACTGAAGCTTTCTTT

v_gene: TRBV12-3/TRBV12-4
abundance: few
d_gene: -
j_gene: TRBJ2-1
CDR3aa: CASIGVDEQFF
CDR3nt: TGTGCCAGCATTGGAGTCGATGAGCAGTTCTTC

v_gene: TRBV12-3/TRBV12-4
abundance: -
d_gene: TRBD1
j_gene: TRBJ2-3
CDR3aa: CASSRTGKADAQYF
CDR3nt: TGTGCCAGCAGTCGGACAGGGAAGGCAGATGCGCAGTATTTT

v_gene: TRBV6-4
abundance: many
d_gene: -
j_gene: TRBJ2-1
CDR3aa: CASSDSTAQTNEQFF
CDR3nt: TGTGCCAGCAGTGACTCGACGGCACAGACTAATGAGCAGTTCTTC

v_gene: TRBV6-2/TRBV6-3
abundance: -
d_gene: -
j_gene: TRBJ1-4
CDR3aa: CASSLTARREKLFF
CDR3nt: TGTGCCAGCAGTTTGACAGCGAGACGTGAAAAACTGTTTTTT

v_gene: TRBV20-1
abundance: -
d_gene: TRBD1
j_gene: TRBJ1-2
CDR3aa: CSLITGTGDGYTF
CDR3nt: TGCAGTCTTATCACCGGGACAGGGGATGGCTACACCTTC

v_gene: TRBV20-1
abundance: few
d_gene: -
j_gene: TRBJ1-1
CDR3aa: CSADVRGDTEAFF
CDR3nt: TGCAGTGCTGATGTACGAGGGGACACTGAAGCTTTCTTT

v_gene: TRBV6-1
abundance: -
d_gene: TRBD1
j_gene: TRBJ2-1
CDR3aa: CASSIYSGTGGFNEQFF
CDR3nt: TGTGCCAGCAGTATTTACTCCGGGACAGGGGGGTTTAATGAGCAGTTCTTC

v_gene: TRBV4-2
abundance: few
d_gene: -
j_gene: TRBJ2-7
CDR3aa: CASSPDPGGVPYEQYF
CDR3nt: TGTGCCAGCAGCCCTGACCCTGGCGGGGTGCCCTACGAGCAGTACTTC

v_gene: TRBV5-1
abundance: -
d_gene: -
j_gene: TRBJ2-1
CDR3aa: CASSLQGESSYNERFF
CDR3nt: TGCGCCAGCAGCCTACAAGGGGAGAGCTCCTACAATGAGCGGTTCTTC

v_gene: TRBV12-3/TRBV12-4
abundance: -
d_gene: -
j_gene: TRBJ1-2
CDR3aa: CASSSHGAADGYTF
CDR3nt: TGTGCCAGCAGTTCCCACGGGGCAGCCGATGGCTACACCTTC

v_gene: TRBV7-2
abundance: -
d_gene: TRBD1
j_gene: TRBJ2-7
CDR3aa: CASTRTGIDYEQYF
CDR3nt: TGTGCCAGCACCCGGACAGGGATCGATTACGAGCAGTACTTC

v_gene: TRBV9
abundance: -
d_gene: TRBD1
j_gene: TRBJ1-2
CDR3aa: CASSHPGQDSPHYGYTF
CDR3nt: TGTGCCAGCAGTCACCCGGGACAGGATAGTCCCCACTATGGCTACACCTTC

v_gene: TRBV4-2
abundance: few
d_gene: -
j_gene: TRBJ2-1
CDR3aa: CASSRGGTFSPNEQFF
CDR3nt: TGTGCCAGCAGCCGAGGCGGGACATTCTCCCCCAATGAGCAGTTCTTC